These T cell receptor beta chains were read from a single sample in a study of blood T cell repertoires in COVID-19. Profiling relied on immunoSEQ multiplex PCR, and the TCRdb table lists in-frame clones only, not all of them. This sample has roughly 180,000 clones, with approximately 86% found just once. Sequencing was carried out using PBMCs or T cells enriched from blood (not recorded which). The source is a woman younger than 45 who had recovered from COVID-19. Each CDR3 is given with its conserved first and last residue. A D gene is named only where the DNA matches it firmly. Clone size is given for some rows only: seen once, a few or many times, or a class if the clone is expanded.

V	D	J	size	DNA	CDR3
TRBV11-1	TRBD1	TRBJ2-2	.	TGTGCCAGCAGCTTAAGGGGGCGCGGCACCGGGGAGCTGTTTTTT	CASSLRGRGTGELFF
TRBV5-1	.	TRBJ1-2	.	TGCGCCAGCAGCTTGGCGGAGGGTCTGGAGGGAGGCTACACCTTC	CASSLAEGLEGGYTF
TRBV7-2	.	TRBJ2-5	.	TGTGCCAGCAGCTCCGGAGGCCCGAAAGAGACCCAGTACTTC	CASSSGGPKETQYF
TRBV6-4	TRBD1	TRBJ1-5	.	TGTGCCAGCAGTGAACAGGGGAATCAGCCCCAGCATTTT	CASSEQGNQPQHF
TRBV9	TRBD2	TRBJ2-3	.	TGTGCCAGCAGCCCCCGACTAGCGGGGGGCACAGATACGCAGTATTTT	CASSPRLAGGTDTQYF
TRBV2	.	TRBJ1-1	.	TGTGCCAGCAGTGACCGCGGCAGAATCACTGAAGCTTTCTTT	CASSDRGRITEAFF
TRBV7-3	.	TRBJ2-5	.	TGTGCCAGCAGCCTCTCCGGCCGAGGAGAGACCCAGTACTTC	CASSLSGRGETQYF
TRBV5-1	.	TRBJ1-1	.	TGCGCCAGCAGCTTGACAGGAGCTGAAGCTTTCTTT	CASSLTGAEAFF
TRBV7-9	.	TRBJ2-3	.	TGTGCCAGCAGCTTAGTCATTTCAGACACAGATACGCAGTATTTT	CASSLVISDTDTQYF
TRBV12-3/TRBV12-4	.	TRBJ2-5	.	TGTGCCAGCAGTTTTATCCAGGCCGAGACCCAGTACTTC	CASSFIQAETQYF
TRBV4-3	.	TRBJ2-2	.	TGCGCCAGCAGCCAAGATAGGGGGTTACGCGGGGAGCTGTTTTTT	CASSQDRGLRGELFF
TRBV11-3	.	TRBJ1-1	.	TGTGCCAGCCGCATCCAAAACAGGGTTTACACTGAAGCTTTCTTT	CASRIQNRVYTEAFF
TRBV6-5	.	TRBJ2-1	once	TGTGCCAGCAGTATCGCCGCAACGAGGTACAATGAGCAGTTCTTC	CASSIAATRYNEQFF
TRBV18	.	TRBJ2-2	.	TGTGCCAGCTCATCCTTCACCGGGGAGCTGTTTTTT	CASSSFTGELFF
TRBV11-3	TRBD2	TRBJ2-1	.	TGTGCCAGCAGCCAGCGGACTAGCGGGGTTAACAATGAGCAGTTCTTC	CASSQRTSGVNNEQFF
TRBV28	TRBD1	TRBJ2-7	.	TGTGCCAGCAGTTTCCTGGACAGGGGGCTTCACGAGCAGTACTTC	CASSFLDRGLHEQYF
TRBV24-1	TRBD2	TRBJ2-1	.	TGTGCCACCAGTGATTCCGTACTAGCGGGAGTGCGGGATGAGCAGTTCTTC	CATSDSVLAGVRDEQFF
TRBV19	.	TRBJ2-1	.	TGTGCCAGTAGTATCTCCCCCAATGAGCAGTTCTTC	CASSISPNEQFF
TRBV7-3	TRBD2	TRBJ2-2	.	TGTGCCAGCAAAATTAGCGGGGGGCACGAAAACACCGGGGAGCTGTTTTTT	CASKISGGHENTGELFF
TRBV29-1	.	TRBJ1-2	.	TGCAGCGTACCCGGGACATTCGGCTATGGCTACACCTTC	CSVPGTFGYGYTF
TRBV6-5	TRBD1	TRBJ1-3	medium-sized	TGTGCCAGCAGACCGGGGACAGGGACATTGAACACCATATATTTT	CASRPGTGTLNTIYF